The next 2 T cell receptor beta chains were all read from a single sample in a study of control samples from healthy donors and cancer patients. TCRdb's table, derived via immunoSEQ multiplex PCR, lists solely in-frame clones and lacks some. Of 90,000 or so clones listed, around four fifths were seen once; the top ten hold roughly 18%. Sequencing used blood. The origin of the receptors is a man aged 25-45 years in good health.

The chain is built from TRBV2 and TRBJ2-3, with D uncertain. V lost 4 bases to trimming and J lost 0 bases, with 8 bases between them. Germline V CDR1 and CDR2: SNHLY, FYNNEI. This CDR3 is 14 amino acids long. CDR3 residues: CASSAFYSTDTQYF. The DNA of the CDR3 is TGTGCCAGCAGTGCCTTCTATAGCACAGATACGCAGTATTTT. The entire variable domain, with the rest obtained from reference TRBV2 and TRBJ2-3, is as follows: EPEVTQTPSHQVTQMGQEVILRCVPISNHLYFYWYRQILGQKVEFLVSFYNNEISEKSEIFDDQFSVERPDGSNFTLKIRSTKLEDSAMYFCASSAFYSTDTQYFGPGTRLTVL.

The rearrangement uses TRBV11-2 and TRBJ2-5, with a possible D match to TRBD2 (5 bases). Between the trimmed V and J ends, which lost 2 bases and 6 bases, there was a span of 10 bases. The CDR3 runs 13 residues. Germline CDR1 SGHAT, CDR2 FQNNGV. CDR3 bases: TGTGCCAGCAGCTTACGAGGGCCCCAGACCCAGTACTTC. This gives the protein CASSLRGPQTQYF.